The rows below give T cell receptor beta chains drawn from one sample of a study of shared clonotypes between healthy human individuals. Generated by immunoSEQ multiplex PCR, the TCRdb table keeps only in-frame clones and is missing some. The sample shows roughly 2,300,000 clones, 85% to 95% of them seen only once. The specimen sequenced was naive CD4+ T cells from PBMCs. The source of these receptors is a man between 18 and 29 years old in good health. Some clones in this sample may be carry-over from other donors' samples. CDR3s include the opening cysteine and the closing phenylalanine or tryptophan. Each record gives: clone size, V gene, J gene, D gene, CDR3 protein, CDR3 DNA. A D gene is named only where the DNA matches it firmly. Only part of the rows carry a size: once, few, many, or a class if the clone is expanded.

abundance: .; v_gene: TRBV6-1; j_gene: TRBJ2-5; d_gene: TRBD2; CDR3aa: CASSASGRAETQYF; CDR3nt: TGTGCCAGCAGTGCCAGCGGGAGGGCGGAGACCCAGTACTTC
abundance: .; v_gene: TRBV15; j_gene: TRBJ1-5; d_gene: .; CDR3aa: CATSKGNQPQHF; CDR3nt: TGTGCCACCAGCAAAGGAAATCAGCCCCAGCATTTT
abundance: .; v_gene: TRBV13; j_gene: TRBJ1-3; d_gene: TRBD1; CDR3aa: CASSFKDRGGNTIYF; CDR3nt: TGTGCCAGCAGCTTCAAGGACAGGGGTGGAAACACCATATATTTT
abundance: .; v_gene: TRBV10-3; j_gene: TRBJ2-7; d_gene: .; CDR3aa: CAISGGPSVSIYEQYF; CDR3nt: TGTGCCATCAGTGGGGGACCTAGCGTTTCCATCTACGAGCAGTACTTC
abundance: once; v_gene: TRBV7-2; j_gene: TRBJ2-3; d_gene: .; CDR3aa: CASSLTRQSTSTDTQYF; CDR3nt: TGTGCCAGCAGCTTAACCCGACAGTCGACTAGCACAGATACGCAGTATTTT
abundance: .; v_gene: TRBV2; j_gene: TRBJ1-1; d_gene: .; CDR3aa: CASSGDSLGAFF; CDR3nt: TGTGCCAGCAGTGGGGACTCCCTGGGAGCTTTCTTT
abundance: .; v_gene: TRBV7-3; j_gene: TRBJ2-3; d_gene: .; CDR3aa: CASSSLASSTDTQYF; CDR3nt: TGTGCCAGCAGCTCGCTAGCGTCTAGCACAGATACGCAGTATTTT
abundance: .; v_gene: TRBV11-3; j_gene: TRBJ1-1; d_gene: .; CDR3aa: CASSLGGDTEAFF; CDR3nt: TGTGCCAGCAGCTTAGGTGGGGACACTGAAGCTTTCTTT
abundance: .; v_gene: TRBV4-3; j_gene: TRBJ1-1; d_gene: .; CDR3aa: CASSQRGAGNTEAFF; CDR3nt: TGCGCCAGCAGCCAAAGAGGTGCGGGAAACACTGAAGCTTTCTTT
abundance: .; v_gene: TRBV4-3; j_gene: TRBJ2-2; d_gene: TRBD2; CDR3aa: CASSQDPIGTTNTGELFF; CDR3nt: TGCGCCAGCAGCCAAGACCCGATAGGGACTACTAACACCGGGGAGCTGTTTTTT
abundance: .; v_gene: TRBV4-1; j_gene: TRBJ2-1; d_gene: TRBD2; CDR3aa: CASSQDPSGRVGQFF; CDR3nt: TGCGCCAGCAGCCAAGATCCTAGCGGGAGGGTGGGGCAGTTCTTC
abundance: once; v_gene: TRBV11-2; j_gene: TRBJ1-5; d_gene: .; CDR3aa: CASSPRAAASNQPQHF; CDR3nt: TGTGCCAGCAGCCCACGGGCTGCAGCTTCCAATCAGCCCCAGCATTTT
abundance: .; v_gene: TRBV5-4; j_gene: TRBJ1-2; d_gene: .; CDR3aa: CASSLDGYGYTF; CDR3nt: TGTGCCAGCAGCTTGGACGGATACGGCTACACCTTC
abundance: .; v_gene: TRBV27; j_gene: TRBJ2-2; d_gene: TRBD1; CDR3aa: CASSPKGQGVTGELFF; CDR3nt: TGTGCCAGCAGTCCCAAGGGACAGGGAGTGACCGGGGAGCTGTTTTTT
abundance: .; v_gene: TRBV7-3; j_gene: TRBJ2-7; d_gene: .; CDR3aa: CASARDGTYEQYF; CDR3nt: TGTGCCAGCGCCCGGGACGGGACCTACGAGCAGTACTTC
abundance: .; v_gene: TRBV5-1; j_gene: TRBJ2-3; d_gene: TRBD2; CDR3aa: CASSGLGSFGGTDTQYF; CDR3nt: TGCGCCAGCAGCGGACTAGGGAGTTTCGGGGGCACAGATACGCAGTATTTT
abundance: .; v_gene: TRBV18; j_gene: TRBJ1-5; d_gene: .; CDR3aa: CASSPDTGRPQHF; CDR3nt: TGTGCCAGCTCACCGGATACTGGACGGCCCCAGCATTTT
abundance: .; v_gene: TRBV27; j_gene: TRBJ1-4; d_gene: .; CDR3aa: CASSFALGEKLFF; CDR3nt: TGTGCCAGCAGTTTCGCTCTCGGAGAAAAACTGTTTTTT
abundance: .; v_gene: TRBV5-1; j_gene: TRBJ2-2; d_gene: .; CDR3aa: CASSLAFGGITGELFF; CDR3nt: TGCGCCAGCAGCTTGGCTTTTGGGGGGATTACCGGGGAGCTGTTTTTT
abundance: .; v_gene: TRBV6-1; j_gene: TRBJ2-4; d_gene: .; CDR3aa: CASSETVQNIQYF; CDR3nt: TGTGCCAGCAGCGAAACGGTGCAGAACATTCAGTACTTC
abundance: .; v_gene: TRBV15; j_gene: TRBJ1-4; d_gene: .; CDR3aa: CATSRDPLGTIEKLFF; CDR3nt: TGTGCCACCAGCAGAGATCCCCTAGGCACGATTGAAAAACTGTTTTTT
abundance: .; v_gene: TRBV5-1; j_gene: TRBJ1-3; d_gene: TRBD1; CDR3aa: CASSLDVRGNTIYF; CDR3nt: TGCGCCAGCAGCTTGGACGTCAGGGGGAACACCATATATTTT
abundance: few; v_gene: TRBV29-1; j_gene: TRBJ1-5; d_gene: .; CDR3aa: CSVGSEPQHF; CDR3nt: TGCAGCGTCGGTTCGGAGCCCCAGCATTTT
abundance: .; v_gene: TRBV18; j_gene: TRBJ1-2; d_gene: .; CDR3aa: CASSPLRIEGASGYTF; CDR3nt: TGTGCCAGCTCACCACTTAGAATTGAAGGGGCGAGCGGCTACACCTTC
abundance: .; v_gene: TRBV5-1; j_gene: TRBJ2-7; d_gene: .; CDR3aa: CASSLAHDSLEQYF; CDR3nt: TGCGCCAGCAGCTTGGCTCACGACTCCCTCGAGCAGTACTTC
abundance: .; v_gene: TRBV6-1; j_gene: TRBJ1-4; d_gene: .; CDR3aa: CASSGQDTRLTEKLFF; CDR3nt: TGTGCCAGCAGTGGGCAGGACACGCGCCTGACAGAAAAACTGTTTTTT
abundance: once; v_gene: TRBV5-1; j_gene: TRBJ2-1; d_gene: TRBD2; CDR3aa: CAGRSGENNEQFF; CDR3nt: TGCGCCGGCCGTAGCGGGGAAAACAATGAGCAGTTCTTC
abundance: .; v_gene: TRBV5-1; j_gene: TRBJ1-1; d_gene: .; CDR3aa: CASSLQVLPNTEAFF; CDR3nt: TGCGCCAGCAGCTTGCAGGTACTGCCGAACACTGAAGCTTTCTTT
abundance: .; v_gene: TRBV5-1; j_gene: TRBJ1-4; d_gene: .; CDR3aa: CASNQGNGEKLFF; CDR3nt: TGCGCCAGCAATCAAGGGAACGGTGAAAAACTGTTTTTT
abundance: few; v_gene: TRBV2; j_gene: TRBJ1-5; d_gene: TRBD1; CDR3aa: CASSGDRVDQPQHF; CDR3nt: TGTGCCAGCAGCGGGGACAGGGTGGATCAGCCCCAGCATTTT
abundance: .; v_gene: TRBV2; j_gene: TRBJ2-3; d_gene: TRBD1; CDR3aa: CASRITGGSQYF; CDR3nt: TGTGCCAGCAGAATAACAGGGGGCTCGCAGTATTTT
abundance: .; v_gene: TRBV7-2; j_gene: TRBJ2-3; d_gene: .; CDR3aa: CASSLMAGTRDTQYF; CDR3nt: TGTGCCAGCAGCCTGATGGCAGGGACAAGAGATACGCAGTATTTT
abundance: .; v_gene: TRBV28; j_gene: TRBJ1-1; d_gene: .; CDR3aa: CASNGRWTEAFF; CDR3nt: TGTGCCAGCAATGGAAGGTGGACTGAAGCTTTCTTT
abundance: .; v_gene: TRBV9; j_gene: TRBJ2-2; d_gene: .; CDR3aa: CASSVARGTGELFF; CDR3nt: TGTGCCAGCAGCGTAGCCCGGGGCACCGGGGAGCTGTTTTTT
abundance: .; v_gene: TRBV18; j_gene: TRBJ1-2; d_gene: .; CDR3aa: CASSPRGGELNYGYTF; CDR3nt: TGTGCCAGCTCACCACGAGGGGGAGAACTAAACTATGGCTACACCTTC
abundance: .; v_gene: TRBV4-2; j_gene: TRBJ1-2; d_gene: .; CDR3aa: CASSQDWRATNYGYTF; CDR3nt: TGTGCCAGCAGCCAAGATTGGCGGGCAACTAACTATGGCTACACCTTC
abundance: .; v_gene: TRBV28; j_gene: TRBJ1-1; d_gene: .; CDR3aa: CASSFRFNTEAFF; CDR3nt: TGTGCCAGCAGTTTTCGGTTCAACACTGAAGCTTTCTTT
abundance: .; v_gene: TRBV9; j_gene: TRBJ2-7; d_gene: TRBD1; CDR3aa: CASSPRGQGGNEQYF; CDR3nt: TGTGCCAGCAGCCCCAGGGGACAGGGGGGTAACGAGCAGTACTTC
abundance: .; v_gene: TRBV7-2; j_gene: TRBJ2-7; d_gene: TRBD2; CDR3aa: CASSLAGLAGDPYEQYF; CDR3nt: TGTGCCAGCAGCTTAGCGGGACTAGCGGGAGACCCCTACGAGCAGTACTTC
abundance: .; v_gene: TRBV28; j_gene: TRBJ2-2; d_gene: TRBD1; CDR3aa: CASRGQGNTGELFF; CDR3nt: TGTGCCAGCAGAGGACAGGGGAACACCGGGGAGCTGTTTTTT
abundance: .; v_gene: TRBV11-2; j_gene: TRBJ1-1; d_gene: TRBD1; CDR3aa: CASSPLTLTGVTEAFF; CDR3nt: TGTGCCAGCAGCCCACTCACGCTGACAGGGGTAACTGAAGCTTTCTTT
abundance: .; v_gene: TRBV7-8; j_gene: TRBJ1-5; d_gene: .; CDR3aa: CASSTSRVANQPQHF; CDR3nt: TGTGCCAGCAGCACCTCCAGGGTTGCAAATCAGCCCCAGCATTTT
abundance: .; v_gene: TRBV29-1; j_gene: TRBJ1-1; d_gene: .; CDR3aa: CSVVGQYYTEAFF; CDR3nt: TGCAGCGTCGTCGGACAGTACTACACTGAAGCTTTCTTT
abundance: .; v_gene: TRBV10-1; j_gene: TRBJ2-1; d_gene: TRBD2; CDR3aa: CASSESGSRNEQFF; CDR3nt: TGCGCCAGCAGTGAGAGCGGGAGTAGGAATGAGCAGTTCTTC
abundance: once; v_gene: TRBV7-7; j_gene: TRBJ2-5; d_gene: .; CDR3aa: CASSFQGQETQYF; CDR3nt: TGTGCCAGCAGCTTCCAGGGGCAAGAGACCCAGTACTTC
abundance: .; v_gene: TRBV18; j_gene: TRBJ2-7; d_gene: TRBD1; CDR3aa: CASGGQGDYEQYF; CDR3nt: TGTGCCAGCGGGGGACAGGGGGACTACGAGCAGTACTTC
abundance: .; v_gene: TRBV7-3; j_gene: TRBJ2-2; d_gene: .; CDR3aa: CASSAGGELFF; CDR3nt: TGTGCCAGCAGCGCCGGTGGGGAGCTGTTTTTT
abundance: .; v_gene: TRBV7-3; j_gene: TRBJ2-1; d_gene: .; CDR3aa: CASSLWTNNEQFF; CDR3nt: TGTGCCAGCAGCTTATGGACCAACAATGAGCAGTTCTTC
abundance: .; v_gene: TRBV7-2; j_gene: TRBJ2-3; d_gene: TRBD1; CDR3aa: CASSRDRGRGDTQYF; CDR3nt: TGTGCCAGCAGCCGCGACAGGGGAAGGGGAGATACGCAGTATTTT
abundance: .; v_gene: TRBV11-2; j_gene: TRBJ2-5; d_gene: TRBD2; CDR3aa: CASSLGLAGVEETQYF; CDR3nt: TGTGCCAGCAGCTTGGGACTAGCGGGAGTGGAGGAGACCCAGTACTTC
abundance: .; v_gene: TRBV4-2; j_gene: TRBJ2-3; d_gene: .; CDR3aa: CASSLLDSRTQYF; CDR3nt: TGTGCCAGCAGCCTTCTGGACAGTCGTACGCAGTATTTT
abundance: .; v_gene: TRBV28; j_gene: TRBJ1-1; d_gene: .; CDR3aa: CASRVSVGPNTEAFF; CDR3nt: TGTGCCAGCAGAGTTTCGGTGGGACCAAACACTGAAGCTTTCTTT
abundance: .; v_gene: TRBV30; j_gene: TRBJ1-5; d_gene: TRBD1; CDR3aa: CAWSASPGQGSNQPQHF; CDR3nt: TGTGCCTGGAGTGCTTCGCCGGGACAGGGTAGCAATCAGCCCCAGCATTTT
abundance: once; v_gene: TRBV5-1; j_gene: TRBJ1-1; d_gene: .; CDR3aa: CASSLFVGNTEAFF; CDR3nt: TGCGCCAGCAGCTTGTTTGTGGGGAACACTGAAGCTTTCTTT
abundance: .; v_gene: TRBV6-1; j_gene: TRBJ1-1; d_gene: .; CDR3aa: CASSGKPGNREAFF; CDR3nt: TGTGCCAGCAGTGGGAAACCAGGCAACCGTGAAGCTTTCTTT
abundance: .; v_gene: TRBV2; j_gene: TRBJ2-3; d_gene: .; CDR3aa: CATHPGLFTDTQYF; CDR3nt: TGTGCCACCCATCCCGGATTGTTCACAGATACGCAGTATTTT
abundance: .; v_gene: TRBV4-2; j_gene: TRBJ2-3; d_gene: .; CDR3aa: CASSLEGSTDTQYF; CDR3nt: TGTGCCAGCAGCCTAGAAGGTAGCACAGATACGCAGTATTTT
abundance: .; v_gene: TRBV7-9; j_gene: TRBJ2-3; d_gene: TRBD2; CDR3aa: CASSRTSGVNTDTQYF; CDR3nt: TGTGCCAGCAGCCGCACTAGCGGAGTAAACACAGATACGCAGTATTTT
abundance: .; v_gene: TRBV21-1; j_gene: TRBJ2-7; d_gene: .; CDR3aa: CASSNRGRYYEQYF; CDR3nt: TGTGCCAGCAGCAATAGGGGGAGGTACTACGAGCAGTACTTC